The 18 T cell receptor beta chains in this list originate from one sample, sequenced in a study of T cells after yellow fever vaccination. TCRdb itself ran the 5' RACE reads through MiXCR, one entry per CDR3 protein. The sample carries approximately 110,000 distinct CDR3 sequences, more than 6.5% recorded once. Sequencing used CD4+ T cells sorted from PBMCs, obtained 10 to 11 days after the first yellow fever vaccination. Every receptor here comes from a man between 18 and 29 years old who received the YFV17D yellow fever vaccine.

There are many counts of this clonotype. The rearrangement joins TRBV12-3 or TRBV12-4 to TRBJ2-3; D remains ambiguous. The CDR3 loop spans 14 amino acids. Trimming took off 7 bases at V and 0 bases at J, with 11 bases between the two ends. DNA of the CDR3: TGTGCCAGCAAGGCGCGTGAGAGCACAGATACGCAGTATTTT. Amino acids: CASKARESTDTQYF.

This clonotype has at least ten counts. The chain carries TRBV5-1 and TRBJ1-6; D remains unclear. CDR3 size: 15 residues. V was cut by 8 bases and J by 6 bases, with 18 bases left in between. CDR1 and CDR2 from the germline V gene are SGHRS and YFSETQ. The CDR3 nucleotides are TGCGCCAGTCGCCCTTTAGGGCTCCTTAATTCACCCCTCCACTTT. Translated, it gives CASRPLGLLNSPLHF. Complete variable domain (other parts from reference TRBV5-1 and TRBJ1-6): KAGVTQTPRYLIKTRGQQVTLSCSPISGHRSVSWYQQTPGQGLQFLFEYFSETQRNKGNFPGRFSGRQFSNSRSEMNVSTLELGDSALYLCASRPLGLLNSPLHFGNGTRLTVT.

This clonotype was counted ten times or more. The genes are TRBV4-2 and TRBJ2-2; D may correspond to TRBD1 or TRBD2 (5 bases each). This CDR3 is 15 amino acids long. V shed 3 bases and J shed 3 bases, with 11 bases lying between them. Germline V gene lookup returns CDR1 LGHNA and CDR2 YNFKEQ. CDR3 DNA sequence: TGTGCCAGCAGCCATCCGGGGCGACACACCGGGGAGCTGTTTTTT. It codes for CASSHPGRHTGELFF.

There are many counts of this clonotype. The genes are TRBV5-1 and TRBJ2-6, with D possibly matching TRBD1 (6 bases). Germline CDR1 SGHRS, CDR2 YFSETQ. This CDR3 spans 15 amino acids. V was pared by 5 bases and J by 4 bases, with 13 bases between. This chain's CDR3 is CASSPQGSGANVLTF. The CDR3 bases are TGCGCCAGCAGTCCACAGGGTTCCGGGGCCAACGTCCTGACTTTC.

This clonotype was observed many times. The V gene is TRBV19, the J gene TRBJ2-7; the match to TRBD1 covers 10 bases. J lost 3 bases, V lost 5 bases, and 10 bases had no gene match. Germline CDR1 LNHDA, CDR2 SQIVND (reference sequence). The CDR3 covers 16 residues. The CDR3 here is CASSGYPGQGNYEQYF. For the CDR3, the DNA is TGTGCCAGTAGTGGGTACCCGGGACAGGGGAACTACGAGCAGTACTTC.

This clonotype appeared a few times. CDR3 bases: TGTGCCAGCAGCACACGGGGGGATACGCAGTATTTT. Translating it yields CASSTRGDTQYF. The chain recombines TRBV7-8 with TRBJ2-3; TRBD2 is a possible D gene (6 bases). V lost 5 bases and J lost 6, with 9 bases in between. The CDR3 spans 12 residues. In germline, CDR1 is SGHVS, CDR2 FQNEAQ.

There are many counts of this clonotype. The CDR3 region is CASSYRGSGYGYTF. The CDR3 DNA sequence: TGTGCCAGCAGCTACAGGGGTAGCGGCTATGGCTACACCTTC. The gene calls are TRBV6-5 and TRBJ1-2, with 7 bases identical to TRBD1. CDR1 is MNHEY and CDR2 is SVGAGI in the germline V gene. J lost 4 bases, V lost 6 bases, and 8 bases had no gene match. This CDR3 is 14 amino acids long.

This clonotype was detected ten times or more. V and J are TRBV7-8 and TRBJ2-5, with 8 bases lining up with TRBD2. Per the germline V gene, CDR1 is SGHVS and CDR2 is FQNEAQ. V was pared by 1 base and J by 6 bases, with 4 bases of the junction left unmatched. This CDR3 spans 14 amino acids. The CDR3 sequence: CASSLDVSGKTQYF. The CDR3, as DNA: TGTGCCAGCAGCTTAGATGTTAGCGGGAAGACCCAGTACTTC.

With respect to this clonotype: A much larger clone differs from this one at a single base, so this may be a read error. The CDR3 sequence is CASSLNSGANTGELFF. DNA of the CDR3: TGTGCCAGCAGCCTTAACAGCGGGGCGAACACCGGGGAGCTGTTTTTT. J is TRBJ2-2 and V is TRBV3-1, with 7 bases that match TRBD2. J lost 0 bases, V lost 4 bases, and 5 bases had no gene match. The germline gives CDR1 LGHDT, CDR2 YNNKEL (reference sequence). The CDR3 runs 16 residues.

Ten or more counts support this clonotype. The chain combines TRBV7-2 with TRBJ2-7; D is possibly TRBD2 (5 bases). This CDR3 is 14 amino acids long. Germline V gives CDR1 SGHTA, CDR2 FQGNSA. V shed 0 bases and J shed 2 bases, with 8 bases lying between them. The CDR3 DNA reads as TGTGCCAGCAGCTTAGCCGGGAACCCCTACGAGCAGTACGTC. Translation: CASSLAGNPYEQYV.

On this clonotype itself: A much larger clone sits a single nucleotide away, making a read error possible. The V and J genes are TRBV12-3 or TRBV12-4 and TRBJ1-1, with D unclear. The V end was cut by 2 bases, the J end by 7 bases, with 14 bases between. The CDR3 has 14 residues. In nucleotides, the CDR3 is TGTGCCAGCAGTTTACTGGGCGGTTACGGTGAAGCTTTCTTT. Translated, it gives CASSLLGGYGEAFF.

This clonotype was seen repeatedly, ten times or more. The rearrangement uses TRBV5-1 and TRBJ2-5, with D possibly matching TRBD1 (5 bases). The CDR3 contains 13 residues. CDR1 and CDR2 from the germline V gene are SGHRS and YFSETQ. V was cut by 3 bases and J by 1 base, with 7 bases left in between. DNA for the CDR3: TGCGCCAGCAGCTCGGACACCCAAGAGACCCAGTACTTC. Protein sequence: CASSSDTQETQYF.

This clonotype was picked up many times. The chain joins TRBV19 to TRBJ1-2; D is unclear. CDR1 and CDR2 (germline): LNHDA, SQIVND (reference sequence). The CDR3 covers 16 residues. V shed 5 bases and J shed 4 bases, with 20 bases lying between them. CDR3 bases: TGTGCCAGTAGTTTACAGCGAGAACGGACCCTCTATGGCTACACCTTC. Protein: CASSLQRERTLYGYTF.

This clonotype was counted many times. This rearrangement joins TRBV29-1 to TRBJ2-6; possible D gene TRBD2, 6 bases. Trimming stripped 6 bases from V and 0 bases from J, with 12 bases between. There are 15 residues in the CDR3. Germline lookup yields CDR1 SQVTM and CDR2 ANQGSEA. CDR3: CSVPGLVSGANVLTF. The CDR3, as DNA: TGCAGCGTGCCGGGACTGGTCTCTGGGGCCAACGTCCTGACTTTC. The variable domain in full, completed from reference TRBV29-1 and TRBJ2-6, reads SAVISQKPSRDICQRGTSLTIQCQVDSQVTMMFWYRQQPGQSLTLIATANQGSEATYESGFVIDKFPISRPNLTFSTLTVSNMSPEDSSIYLCSVPGLVSGANVLTFGAGSRLTVL.

The chain is built from TRBV10-3 and TRBJ1-6; no reliable D call. V lost 4 bases, J lost 5 bases, and 9 bases lay in between. CDR1 and CDR2 (germline): ENHRY, SYGVKD. The CDR3 extends over 14 amino acids. The CDR3 bases are TGTGCCATCAGTGGTCGGGGTCATAATTCACCCCTCCACTTT. It specifies CAISGRGHNSPLHF.

The chain couples TRBV5-1 to TRBJ1-5; no reliable D call. The V gene lost 0 bases and the J gene lost 0 bases, with 19 bases spanning the gap. Looked up from germline, CDR1 is SGHRS and CDR2 is YFSETQ. CDR3 length: 19 residues. The CDR3 protein is CASSLALDRTDYSNQPQHF. The CDR3 region has the DNA TGCGCCAGCAGCTTGGCCTTGGATAGGACGGACTATAGCAATCAGCCCCAGCATTTT.

This sequence joins TRBV20-1 and TRBJ1-1; TRBD1 matches at 11 bases. Trimming took 0 bases from V and 4 from J; bases not matched to a gene: 4. The CDR3 is made up of 15 amino acids. Germline V CDR1 and CDR2: DFQATT, SNEGSKA (reference sequence). CDR3 residues: CSARDPGTGGTEAFF. As DNA, the CDR3 is TGCAGTGCTAGAGATCCCGGGACAGGGGGCACTGAAGCTTTCTTT.

The chain joins TRBV5-6 to TRBJ1-6, with 8 bases aligning to TRBD1. Germline values: CDR1 SGHDT, CDR2 YYEEEE. The CDR3 consists of 13 residues. The junction had 6 bases not matched to a gene; V was cut back by 3 bases and J by 13 bases. CDR3 region: CASSSGQGDPLHF. DNA of the CDR3: TGTGCCAGCAGCTCCGGACAGGGAGACCCCCTCCACTTT.